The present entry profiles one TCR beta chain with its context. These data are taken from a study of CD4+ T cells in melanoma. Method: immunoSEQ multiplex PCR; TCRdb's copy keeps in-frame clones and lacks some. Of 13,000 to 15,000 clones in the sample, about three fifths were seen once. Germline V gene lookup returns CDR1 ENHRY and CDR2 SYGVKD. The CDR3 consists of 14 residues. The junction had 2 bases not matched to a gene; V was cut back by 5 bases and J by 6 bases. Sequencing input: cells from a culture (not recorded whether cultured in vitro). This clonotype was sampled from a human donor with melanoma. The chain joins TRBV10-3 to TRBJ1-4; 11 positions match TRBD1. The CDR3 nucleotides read TGTGCCATCAGTCAGGACAGGGGGCATGAAAAACTGTTTTTT. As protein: CAISQDRGHEKLFF.